The rows below give T cell receptor beta chains drawn from one sample of a study of T cells in Graves' hyperthyroidism and ophthalmopathy. Using its own MiXCR run on the multiplex PCR reads, TCRdb lists one record per CDR3 protein. The sample records about 590,000 distinct CDR3 sequences, around 14% being singletons. The sequenced material came from blood. These receptors all come from a woman younger than 45 with Graves' hyperthyroidism. Each CDR3 is given with its conserved first and last residue. Each record gives: CDR3 DNA, CDR3 protein, clone size, J gene, V gene, D gene. The D gene is left open where the match is weak. Size is omitted from some rows. Given values are once, few, many or a class for expanded clones.

CDR3 DNA: TGTGCCAGCAGCTTAGCCCGAATCTCTGGGGCCAACGTCCTGACTTTC
CDR3 protein: CASSLARISGANVLTF
clone size: many
J gene: TRBJ2-6
V gene: TRBV7-9
D gene: -

CDR3 DNA: TGTGCCAGCATTGGTGACAGGGTCGGGGAAAAGCCCCAGCATTTT
CDR3 protein: CASIGDRVGEKPQHF
clone size: many
J gene: TRBJ1-5
V gene: TRBV2
D gene: TRBD1

CDR3 DNA: TGTGCCAGCAGCCCTACAGGGGTGGGAGATACGCAGTATTTT
CDR3 protein: CASSPTGVGDTQYF
clone size: many
J gene: TRBJ2-3
V gene: TRBV7-2
D gene: TRBD1

CDR3 DNA: TGTGCCAGCAGCCCCATTCAGCCAGATACGCAGTATTTT
CDR3 protein: CASSPIQPDTQYF
clone size: few
J gene: TRBJ2-3
V gene: TRBV5-5
D gene: -

CDR3 DNA: TGCGCCAGCAGCCCCGGGACGAGTTCCTACAATGAGCAGTTCTTC
CDR3 protein: CASSPGTSSYNEQFF
clone size: many
J gene: TRBJ2-1
V gene: TRBV5-1
D gene: -

CDR3 DNA: TGTGCCAGCAGCCCCGAGACAGGGGCCTACGAGCAGTACTTC
CDR3 protein: CASSPETGAYEQYF
clone size: many
J gene: TRBJ2-7
V gene: TRBV7-9
D gene: TRBD1

CDR3 DNA: TGTGCCAGCAGCAACCGACCCGGGGTGGGGGAGACCCAGTACTTC
CDR3 protein: CASSNRPGVGETQYF
clone size: many
J gene: TRBJ2-5
V gene: TRBV7-2
D gene: -

CDR3 DNA: TGTGCCAGCAGTTTATATCCCACCTTGGACTTAGGGGGAAGGACAGATACGCAGTATTTT
CDR3 protein: CASSLYPTLDLGGRTDTQYF
clone size: many
J gene: TRBJ2-3
V gene: TRBV27
D gene: -

CDR3 DNA: TGCAGTGCGGAACCCGGGACTGACTCCTACGAGCAGTACTTC
CDR3 protein: CSAEPGTDSYEQYF
clone size: -
J gene: TRBJ2-7
V gene: TRBV20-1
D gene: -

CDR3 DNA: TGTGCCAGCAGCTGGGGACTAAAAGAGACCCAGTACTTC
CDR3 protein: CASSWGLKETQYF
clone size: many
J gene: TRBJ2-5
V gene: TRBV7-2
D gene: TRBD2

CDR3 DNA: TGTGCCACTAAAGCGGGAGGGCCGGATAGCTCCTACAATGAGCAGTTCTTC
CDR3 protein: CATKAGGPDSSYNEQFF
clone size: -
J gene: TRBJ2-1
V gene: TRBV15
D gene: TRBD2

CDR3 DNA: TGTGCCAGCAGTGAAGCTTACCGGGGCAATCAGCCCCAGCATTTT
CDR3 protein: CASSEAYRGNQPQHF
clone size: few
J gene: TRBJ1-5
V gene: TRBV2
D gene: -

CDR3 DNA: TGTGCCAGCAGTTTCCGGGACAACTCCTACGAGCAGTACTTC
CDR3 protein: CASSFRDNSYEQYF
clone size: many
J gene: TRBJ2-7
V gene: TRBV12-3/TRBV12-4
D gene: -

CDR3 DNA: TGTGCCAGCAGCAACCTAGCGGGAGTCAATGAGCAGTTCTTC
CDR3 protein: CASSNLAGVNEQFF
clone size: many
J gene: TRBJ2-1
V gene: TRBV7-2
D gene: TRBD2

CDR3 DNA: TGTGCCAGCAGCCCGGCTAGCGGGCAGTACAATGAGCAGTTCTTC
CDR3 protein: CASSPASGQYNEQFF
clone size: many
J gene: TRBJ2-1
V gene: TRBV7-2
D gene: TRBD2

CDR3 DNA: TGCAGTGCTAGACCCACCCGGGTGCTAGCCAACACCGGGGAGCTGTTTTTT
CDR3 protein: CSARPTRVLANTGELFF
clone size: few
J gene: TRBJ2-2
V gene: TRBV20-1
D gene: -

CDR3 DNA: TGTGCCATCAAACAGGCGGGAGAAGGGTCAGATACGCAGTATTTT
CDR3 protein: CAIKQAGEGSDTQYF
clone size: few
J gene: TRBJ2-3
V gene: TRBV10-3
D gene: TRBD2

CDR3 DNA: TGTGCCTGGAGTGAGGGGACAGGGAAGAATGAGCAGTTCTTC
CDR3 protein: CAWSEGTGKNEQFF
clone size: many
J gene: TRBJ2-1
V gene: TRBV30
D gene: TRBD1

CDR3 DNA: TGTGCCAGCAGCATGGGACTAGCAGTTTACGAGCAGTACTTC
CDR3 protein: CASSMGLAVYEQYF
clone size: few
J gene: TRBJ2-7
V gene: TRBV5-6
D gene: TRBD2

CDR3 DNA: TGTGCCACCAGTGGGGATGATACTGGAAACACCATATATTTT
CDR3 protein: CATSGDDTGNTIYF
clone size: many
J gene: TRBJ1-3
V gene: TRBV24-1
D gene: -

CDR3 DNA: TGCGCCAGCATCCCTACTCCGGGACTAGCAGGCAATGAGCAGTTCTTC
CDR3 protein: CASIPTPGLAGNEQFF
clone size: -
J gene: TRBJ2-1
V gene: TRBV5-1
D gene: TRBD2

CDR3 DNA: TGTGCCTGGAGTGACAAAACAGGGATCTTGGGCTACACCTTC
CDR3 protein: CAWSDKTGILGYTF
clone size: few
J gene: TRBJ1-2
V gene: TRBV30
D gene: -

CDR3 DNA: TGTGCCAGCAGTTTGACCACAACCTTTAACAATGAGCAGTTCTTC
CDR3 protein: CASSLTTTFNNEQFF
clone size: many
J gene: TRBJ2-1
V gene: TRBV27
D gene: -

CDR3 DNA: TGTGCCAGCAGTTCCCGACCCGGCACAGATACGCAGTATTTT
CDR3 protein: CASSSRPGTDTQYF
clone size: many
J gene: TRBJ2-3
V gene: TRBV6-1
D gene: -

CDR3 DNA: TGCAGTGCTATTAGCAGCGCGGGTCAGCCCCAGCATTTT
CDR3 protein: CSAISSAGQPQHF
clone size: many
J gene: TRBJ1-5
V gene: TRBV20-1
D gene: -

CDR3 DNA: TGTGCCAGCAGCCGTAAGGGGGGACAGCGCTCCTACGAGCAGTACTTC
CDR3 protein: CASSRKGGQRSYEQYF
clone size: many
J gene: TRBJ2-7
V gene: TRBV11-2
D gene: -

CDR3 DNA: TGTGCCAGCAGTTCGACCGGGACTAGAGGGCACAATGAGCAGTTCTTC
CDR3 protein: CASSSTGTRGHNEQFF
clone size: many
J gene: TRBJ2-1
V gene: TRBV27
D gene: TRBD2

CDR3 DNA: TGTGCCACCAGCTATAAAACCGGACTAGCGGGTTACAATGAGCAGTTCTTC
CDR3 protein: CATSYKTGLAGYNEQFF
clone size: many
J gene: TRBJ2-1
V gene: TRBV15
D gene: TRBD2

CDR3 DNA: TGTGCCAGCAGTGAATGGGAAAACTATGGCTACACCTTC
CDR3 protein: CASSEWENYGYTF
clone size: few
J gene: TRBJ1-2
V gene: TRBV2
D gene: -

CDR3 DNA: TGTGCCAGCAGCTTTAAGCGGGAGGGGTATGAGCAGTTCTTC
CDR3 protein: CASSFKREGYEQFF
clone size: -
J gene: TRBJ2-1
V gene: TRBV11-3
D gene: TRBD2

CDR3 DNA: TGTGCCAGCAGCTTAAATTCGGCGGGAGGGAAGCAGTACTTC
CDR3 protein: CASSLNSAGGKQYF
clone size: many
J gene: TRBJ2-7
V gene: TRBV7-2
D gene: TRBD2

CDR3 DNA: TGCGCCAGCCAGGGCTACCGGGACAGGGCCTACGAGCAGTACTTC
CDR3 protein: CASQGYRDRAYEQYF
clone size: few
J gene: TRBJ2-7
V gene: TRBV10-2
D gene: TRBD1

CDR3 DNA: TGTGCCACCAGCAGAGATGGCTACGAGCAGTACTTC
CDR3 protein: CATSRDGYEQYF
clone size: few
J gene: TRBJ2-7
V gene: TRBV15
D gene: -

CDR3 DNA: TGCAGTTCCGAGCATGGCACAGATACGCAGTATTTT
CDR3 protein: CSSEHGTDTQYF
clone size: few
J gene: TRBJ2-3
V gene: TRBV20-1
D gene: -

CDR3 DNA: TGTGCCAGCAGTTACGCGACAGGGGTGTCCGTCTACGAGCAGTACTTC
CDR3 protein: CASSYATGVSVYEQYF
clone size: few
J gene: TRBJ2-7
V gene: TRBV27
D gene: TRBD1

CDR3 DNA: TGTGCCACCTCCCCAGGGGGCATCGGGGAGACCCAGTACTTC
CDR3 protein: CATSPGGIGETQYF
clone size: few
J gene: TRBJ2-5
V gene: TRBV6-1
D gene: TRBD1

CDR3 DNA: TGTGCCAGCAGTGAAGGGATGAACACTGAAGCTTTCTTT
CDR3 protein: CASSEGMNTEAFF
clone size: many
J gene: TRBJ1-1
V gene: TRBV2
D gene: -

CDR3 DNA: TGTGCCACCAGCCTGACCCCGGGCAATGAGCAGTTCTTC
CDR3 protein: CATSLTPGNEQFF
clone size: many
J gene: TRBJ2-1
V gene: TRBV24-1
D gene: -

CDR3 DNA: TGTGCCAGCAGTGAAAGGGCGAGAAATCAGCCCCAGCATTTT
CDR3 protein: CASSERARNQPQHF
clone size: few
J gene: TRBJ1-5
V gene: TRBV6-1
D gene: -

CDR3 DNA: TGTGCCAGCAGAAGACAGGTCCGAGCTGAAGCTTTCTTT
CDR3 protein: CASRRQVRAEAFF
clone size: many
J gene: TRBJ1-1
V gene: TRBV2
D gene: -

CDR3 DNA: TGTGCCACCAGCGGATACAGGGTGGCGACAGAGACCCAGTACTTC
CDR3 protein: CATSGYRVATETQYF
clone size: many
J gene: TRBJ2-5
V gene: TRBV15
D gene: -

CDR3 DNA: TGTGCCAGCAGCAAAGACAGGGGAATCCCTGGGGCCAACGTCCTGACTTTC
CDR3 protein: CASSKDRGIPGANVLTF
clone size: many
J gene: TRBJ2-6
V gene: TRBV2
D gene: TRBD1

CDR3 DNA: TGCGCCAGCAGCTTCACCTCTGGGTCCAACGTCCTGACTTTC
CDR3 protein: CASSFTSGSNVLTF
clone size: -
J gene: TRBJ2-6
V gene: TRBV5-1
D gene: -

CDR3 DNA: TGTGCCAGCAGCTTAAGCGGCGGGAGTCTCAAAGAGCAGTTCTTC
CDR3 protein: CASSLSGGSLKEQFF
clone size: many
J gene: TRBJ2-1
V gene: TRBV11-2
D gene: TRBD2

CDR3 DNA: TGTGCCAGCAGCTTACCCGGGACAGTCTACGAGCAGTACTTC
CDR3 protein: CASSLPGTVYEQYF
clone size: many
J gene: TRBJ2-7
V gene: TRBV7-2
D gene: TRBD1

CDR3 DNA: TGTGCCAGCAGCGTATACGGACAGGGGTCCTACAATGAGCAGTTCTTC
CDR3 protein: CASSVYGQGSYNEQFF
clone size: few
J gene: TRBJ2-1
V gene: TRBV9
D gene: TRBD1

CDR3 DNA: TGTGCCTGGCTCGGACAGCCGAACACTGAAGCTTTCTTT
CDR3 protein: CAWLGQPNTEAFF
clone size: many
J gene: TRBJ1-1
V gene: TRBV30
D gene: -

CDR3 DNA: TGCAGCGTTGGGCTCGGAGACAGGGGTTTCCCCGGGGAGCTGTTTTTT
CDR3 protein: CSVGLGDRGFPGELFF
clone size: -
J gene: TRBJ2-2
V gene: TRBV29-1
D gene: TRBD1